The present entry profiles one T cell receptor beta chain with its context. The antigen is undetermined. The record originates from a study of a mutant IDH1 vaccine in newly diagnosed glioma. About the research overall: The patients received vaccinations eight times, in weeks 1, 3, 5, 7, 11, 15, 19 and 23.

This CDR3 is built from 15 residues. The V gene's germline CDR1 is MNHEY and CDR2 SMNVEV (reference sequence). J gave up 6 bases and V 4 bases, and 8 bases lay outside the gene matches. Time point specified: week 23, last vaccination. All doses held 300 ug of mutant IDH1 20-mer peptide, with topical imiquimod. Here immunoSEQ multiplex PCR was the method, and the copy in TCRdb shows in-frame clones only, minus some. The sample shows 88,000 or so clones, 65% to 90% of them seen only once. Specimen: PBMCs, collected from a glioma patient whose treatment included an IDH1 peptide vaccine. This TCR came from a man aged 30-40 years with glioma. Some clones in this sample may be carry-over from other donors' samples. This rearrangement joins TRBV27 to TRBJ2-1, with 8 bases lining up with TRBD1. The CDR3, as DNA: TGTGCCAGCAGTTACCCGACCACAGGGGGCAATGAGCAGTTCTTC. Translated, it gives CASSYPTTGGNEQFF.